The clone carrying this TCR beta chain was observed a few times. Its antigen is not identified. One entry per CDR3 protein, called by TCRdb with MiXCR from the 5' RACE reads. This sample has nearly 350,000 distinct CDR3 sequences, with approximately 12% found just once. The data were obtained in a study of T-cell memory formation after mild COVID-19. Broader study findings: Nothing showed for sure that second-wave clones peaking on day 37 were SARS-CoV-2 specific.

This CDR3 is 11 amino acids long. The germline V gene encodes CDR1 MGHDK and CDR2 SYGVNS. Deletions cut 6 bases from V and 5 bases from J, with 8 bases between. This chain joins TRBV25-1 and TRBJ2-7, with D unclear. The clonotype originates from a man between 18 and 35 years old who had mild COVID-19 (a few samples of this study predate the infection). Cell type and time point are not known. Specimen: PBMCs or a T cell subset sorted from them (not recorded which). This chain's CDR3 is CASRGGNEQYF. The CDR3 DNA reads TGTGCCAGCAGGGGCGGTAACGAGCAGTACTTC.